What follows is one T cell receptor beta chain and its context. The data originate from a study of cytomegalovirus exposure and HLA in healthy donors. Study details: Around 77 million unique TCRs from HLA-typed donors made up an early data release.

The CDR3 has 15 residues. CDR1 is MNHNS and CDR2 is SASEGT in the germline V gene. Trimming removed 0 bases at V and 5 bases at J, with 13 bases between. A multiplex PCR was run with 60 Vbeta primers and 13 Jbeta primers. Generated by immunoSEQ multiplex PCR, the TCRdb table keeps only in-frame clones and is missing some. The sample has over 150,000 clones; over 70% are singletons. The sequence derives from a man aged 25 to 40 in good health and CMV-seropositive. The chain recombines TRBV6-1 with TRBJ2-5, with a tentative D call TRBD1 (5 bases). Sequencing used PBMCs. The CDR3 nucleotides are TGTGCCAGCAGTGAAGCGGGCCAGGGATGGGAGACCCAGTACTTC. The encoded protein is CASSEAGQGWETQYF.